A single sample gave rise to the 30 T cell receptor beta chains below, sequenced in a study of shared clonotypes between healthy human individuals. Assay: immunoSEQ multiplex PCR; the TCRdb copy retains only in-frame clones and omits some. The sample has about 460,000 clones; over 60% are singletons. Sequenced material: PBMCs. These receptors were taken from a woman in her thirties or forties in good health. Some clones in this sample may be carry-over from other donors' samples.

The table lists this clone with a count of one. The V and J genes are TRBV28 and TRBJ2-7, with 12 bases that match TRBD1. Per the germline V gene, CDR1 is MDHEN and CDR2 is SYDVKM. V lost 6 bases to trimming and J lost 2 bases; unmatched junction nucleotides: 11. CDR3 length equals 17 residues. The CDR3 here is CASRKGTGGVVTYEQYF. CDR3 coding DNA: TGTGCCAGCAGGAAAGGGACAGGGGGCGTTGTGACCTACGAGCAGTACTTC.

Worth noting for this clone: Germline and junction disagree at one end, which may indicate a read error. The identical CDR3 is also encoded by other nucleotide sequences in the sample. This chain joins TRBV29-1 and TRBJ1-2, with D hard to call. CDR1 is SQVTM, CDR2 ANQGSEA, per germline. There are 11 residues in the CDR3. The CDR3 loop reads CSESSNYGYTF. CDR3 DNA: TGCAGCGAGTCCTCAAATTATGGTTACACCTTC.

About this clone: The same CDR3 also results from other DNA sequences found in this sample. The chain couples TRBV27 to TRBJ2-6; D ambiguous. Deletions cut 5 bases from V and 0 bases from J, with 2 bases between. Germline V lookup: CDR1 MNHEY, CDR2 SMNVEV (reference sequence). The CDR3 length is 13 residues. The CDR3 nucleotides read TGTGCCAGCAGTATCTCTGGGGCCAACGTCCTGACTTTC. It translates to CASSISGANVLTF.

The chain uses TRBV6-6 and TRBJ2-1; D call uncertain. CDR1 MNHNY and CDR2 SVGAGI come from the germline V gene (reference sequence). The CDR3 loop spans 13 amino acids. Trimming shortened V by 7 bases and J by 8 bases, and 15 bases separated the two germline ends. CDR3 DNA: TGTGCCAGCACCAGTCCTACCGGGCATGAGCAGTTCTTC. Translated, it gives CASTSPTGHEQFF.

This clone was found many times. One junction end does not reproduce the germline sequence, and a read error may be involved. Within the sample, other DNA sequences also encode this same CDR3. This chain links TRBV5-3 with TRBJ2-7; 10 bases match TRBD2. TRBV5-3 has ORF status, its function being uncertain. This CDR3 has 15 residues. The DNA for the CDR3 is TGTGCCAGAAGCTTGGCCCCCGGGACTAGCGTACCCTGGCCCTTC. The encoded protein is CARSLAPGTSVPWPF.

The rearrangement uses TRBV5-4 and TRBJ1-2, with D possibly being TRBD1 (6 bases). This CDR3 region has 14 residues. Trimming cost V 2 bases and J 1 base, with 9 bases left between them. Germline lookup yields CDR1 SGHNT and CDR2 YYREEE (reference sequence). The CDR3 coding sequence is TGTGCCAGCAGCTTCCAGGGGTTTAACTATGGCTACACCTTC. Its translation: CASSFQGFNYGYTF.

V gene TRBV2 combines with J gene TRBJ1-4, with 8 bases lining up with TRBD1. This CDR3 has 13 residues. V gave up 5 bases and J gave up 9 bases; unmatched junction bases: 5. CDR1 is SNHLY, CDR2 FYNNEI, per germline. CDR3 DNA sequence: TGTGCCAGCAGTAATCAGGGGGCCAAAAAACTGTTTTTT. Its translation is CASSNQGAKKLFF. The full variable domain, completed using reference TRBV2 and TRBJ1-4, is EPEVTQTPSHQVTQMGQEVILRCVPISNHLYFYWYRQILGQKVEFLVSFYNNEISEKSEIFDDQFSVERPDGSNFTLKIRSTKLEDSAMYFCASSNQGAKKLFFGSGTQLSVL.

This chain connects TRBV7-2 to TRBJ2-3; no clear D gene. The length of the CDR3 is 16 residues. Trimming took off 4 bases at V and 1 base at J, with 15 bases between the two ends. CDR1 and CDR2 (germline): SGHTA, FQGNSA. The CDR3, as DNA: TGTGCCAGCAGCTCCAGAGGTACGGAAGGCACAGATACGCAGTATTTT. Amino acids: CASSSRGTEGTDTQYF.

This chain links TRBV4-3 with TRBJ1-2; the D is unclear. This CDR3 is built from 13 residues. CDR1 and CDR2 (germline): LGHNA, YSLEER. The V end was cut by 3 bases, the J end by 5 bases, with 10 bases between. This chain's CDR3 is CASSQSRGYGYTF. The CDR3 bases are TGCGCCAGCAGCCAGAGTCGCGGGTATGGCTACACCTTC.

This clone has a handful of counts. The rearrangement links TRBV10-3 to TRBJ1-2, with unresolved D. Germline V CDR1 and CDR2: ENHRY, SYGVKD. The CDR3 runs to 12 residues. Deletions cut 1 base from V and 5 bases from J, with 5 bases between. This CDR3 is CAISEYGYGYTF. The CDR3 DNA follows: TGTGCCATCAGTGAGTACGGGTATGGCTACACCTTC.

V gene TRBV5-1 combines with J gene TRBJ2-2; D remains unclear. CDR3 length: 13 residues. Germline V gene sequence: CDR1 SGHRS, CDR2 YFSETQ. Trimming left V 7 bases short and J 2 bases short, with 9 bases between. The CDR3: CASWNVNTGELFF. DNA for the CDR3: TGCGCCAGCTGGAACGTAAACACCGGGGAGCTGTTTTTT. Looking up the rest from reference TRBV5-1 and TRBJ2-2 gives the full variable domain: KAGVTQTPRYLIKTRGQQVTLSCSPISGHRSVSWYQQTPGQGLQFLFEYFSETQRNKGNFPGRFSGRQFSNSRSEMNVSTLELGDSALYLCASWNVNTGELFFGEGSRLTVL.

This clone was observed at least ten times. The CDR3 region has the DNA TGCGCCAGCAGCTTGGAGACGAACACTGAAGCTTTCTTT. Its translation: CASSLETNTEAFF. This chain uses TRBV5-1 with TRBJ1-1; no reliable D call. The germline V gene encodes CDR1 SGHRS and CDR2 YFSETQ. V was shortened by 0 bases and J by 1 base, with 4 bases between the two germline ends. This CDR3 region has 13 residues. The full variable domain, in which reference TRBV5-1 and TRBJ1-1 provide the parts outside the CDR3, is KAGVTQTPRYLIKTRGQQVTLSCSPISGHRSVSWYQQTPGQGLQFLFEYFSETQRNKGNFPGRFSGRQFSNSRSEMNVSTLELGDSALYLCASSLETNTEAFFGQGTRLTVV.

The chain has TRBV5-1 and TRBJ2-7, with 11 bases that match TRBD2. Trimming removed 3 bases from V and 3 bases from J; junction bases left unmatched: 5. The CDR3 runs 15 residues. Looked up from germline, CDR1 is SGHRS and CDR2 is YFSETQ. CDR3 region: CASSSPTSGDYEQYF. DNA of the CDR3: TGCGCCAGCAGCTCACCGACTAGCGGGGACTACGAGCAGTACTTC.

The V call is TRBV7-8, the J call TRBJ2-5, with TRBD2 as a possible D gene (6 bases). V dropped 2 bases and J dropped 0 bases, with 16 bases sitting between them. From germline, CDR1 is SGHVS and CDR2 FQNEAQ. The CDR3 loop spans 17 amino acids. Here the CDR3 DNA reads TGTGCCAGCAGCTTAAGGAGGGTCCAACCCAACCAAGAGACCCAGTACTTC. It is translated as CASSLRRVQPNQETQYF.

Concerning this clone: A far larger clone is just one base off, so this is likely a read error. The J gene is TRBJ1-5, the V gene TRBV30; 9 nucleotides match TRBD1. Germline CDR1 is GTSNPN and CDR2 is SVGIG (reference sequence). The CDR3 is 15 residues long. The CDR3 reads CARSRQGGPNQPQHF. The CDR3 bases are TGTGCCCGGAGTAGACAGGGGGGGCCGAATCAGCCCCAGCATTTT.

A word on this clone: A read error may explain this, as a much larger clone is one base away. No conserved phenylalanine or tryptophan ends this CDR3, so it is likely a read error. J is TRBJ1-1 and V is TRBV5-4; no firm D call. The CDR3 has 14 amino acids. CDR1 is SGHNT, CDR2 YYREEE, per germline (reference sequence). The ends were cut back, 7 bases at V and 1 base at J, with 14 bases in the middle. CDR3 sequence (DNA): TGTGCCAGCCTCCCTGAGCCCTCGAACACTGAAGCTTTCCTT. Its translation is CASLPEPSNTEAFL.

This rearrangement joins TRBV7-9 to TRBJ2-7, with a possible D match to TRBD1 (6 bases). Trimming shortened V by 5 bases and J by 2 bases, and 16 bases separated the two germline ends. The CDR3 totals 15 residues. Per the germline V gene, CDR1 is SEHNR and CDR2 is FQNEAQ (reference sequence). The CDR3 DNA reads TGTGCCAGCAGCCCGTCGACAGGTCGGGCCTACGAGCAGTACTTC. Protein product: CASSPSTGRAYEQYF.

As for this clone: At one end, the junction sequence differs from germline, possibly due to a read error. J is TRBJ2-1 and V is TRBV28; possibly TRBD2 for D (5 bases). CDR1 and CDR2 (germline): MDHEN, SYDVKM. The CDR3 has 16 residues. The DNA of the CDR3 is TGTGCCAGCAGTTACCCTCGCGGAGGTTCCTACAATGGGCAGTTCTTC. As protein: CASSYPRGGSYNGQFF.

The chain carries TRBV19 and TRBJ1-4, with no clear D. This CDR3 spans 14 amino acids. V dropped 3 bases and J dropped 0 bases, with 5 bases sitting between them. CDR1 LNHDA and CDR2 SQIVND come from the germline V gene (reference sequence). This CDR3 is CASSMEPTNEKLFF. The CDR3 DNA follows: TGTGCCAGTAGTATGGAACCAACTAATGAAAAACTGTTTTTT.

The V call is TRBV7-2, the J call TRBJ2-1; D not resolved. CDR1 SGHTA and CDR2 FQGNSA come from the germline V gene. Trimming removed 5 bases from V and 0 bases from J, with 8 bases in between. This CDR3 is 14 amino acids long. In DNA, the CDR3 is TGTGCCAGCAGCGTCGTGGGCTCCTACAATGAGCAGTTCTTC. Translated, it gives CASSVVGSYNEQFF.

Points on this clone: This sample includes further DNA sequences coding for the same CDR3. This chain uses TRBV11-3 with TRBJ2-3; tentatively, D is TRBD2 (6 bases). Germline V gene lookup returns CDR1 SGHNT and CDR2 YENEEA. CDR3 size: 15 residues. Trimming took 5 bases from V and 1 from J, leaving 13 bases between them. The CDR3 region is CASSLAGGGTDTQYF. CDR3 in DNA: TGTGCCAGCAGCCTAGCCGGGGGAGGCACAGATACGCAGTATTTT. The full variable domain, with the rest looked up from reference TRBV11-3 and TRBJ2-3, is EAGVVQSPRYKIIEKKQPVAFWCNPISGHNTLYWYLQNLGQGPELLIRYENEEAVDDSQLPKDRFSAERLKGVDSTLKIQPAELGDSAVYLCASSLAGGGTDTQYFGPGTRLTVL.

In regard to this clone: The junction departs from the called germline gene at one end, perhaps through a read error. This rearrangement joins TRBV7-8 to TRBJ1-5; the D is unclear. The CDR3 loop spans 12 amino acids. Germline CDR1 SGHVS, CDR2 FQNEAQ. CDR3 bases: TGTGCCAGCAGCTTAGGGGTTCAGGCCCAGCATTTT. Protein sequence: CASSLGVQAQHF.

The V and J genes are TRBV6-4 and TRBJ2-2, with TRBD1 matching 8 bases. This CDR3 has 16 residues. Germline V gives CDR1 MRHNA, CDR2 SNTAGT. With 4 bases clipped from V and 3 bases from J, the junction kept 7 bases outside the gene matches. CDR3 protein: CASSGSGGADTGELFF. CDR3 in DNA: TGTGCCAGCAGTGGGTCAGGGGGCGCGGACACCGGGGAGCTGTTTTTT.

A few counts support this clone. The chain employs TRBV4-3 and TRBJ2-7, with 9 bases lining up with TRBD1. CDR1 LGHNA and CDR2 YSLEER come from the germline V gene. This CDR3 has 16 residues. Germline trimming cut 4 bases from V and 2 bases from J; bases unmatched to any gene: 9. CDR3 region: CASSRSGTGSPYEQYF. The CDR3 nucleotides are TGCGCCAGCAGCCGGAGCGGGACAGGGTCCCCCTACGAGCAGTACTTC.

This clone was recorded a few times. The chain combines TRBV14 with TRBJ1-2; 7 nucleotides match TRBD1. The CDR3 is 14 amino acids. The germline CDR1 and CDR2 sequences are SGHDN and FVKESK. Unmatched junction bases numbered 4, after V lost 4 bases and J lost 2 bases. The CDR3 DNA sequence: TGTGCCAGCAGCCCAAACAGGGGCAACTATGGCTACACCTTC. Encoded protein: CASSPNRGNYGYTF. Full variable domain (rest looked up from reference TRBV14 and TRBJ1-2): EAGVTQFPSHSVIEKGQTVTLRCDPISGHDNLYWYRRVMGKEIKFLLHFVKESKQDESGMPNNRFLAERTGGTYSTLKVQPAELEDSGVYFCASSPNRGNYGYTFGSGTRLTVV.

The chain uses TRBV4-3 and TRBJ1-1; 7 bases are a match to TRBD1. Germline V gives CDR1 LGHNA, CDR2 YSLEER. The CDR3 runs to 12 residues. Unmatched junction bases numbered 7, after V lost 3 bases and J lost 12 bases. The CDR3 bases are TGCGCCAGCAGCCAGGAGACAGGGTCAACTTTCTTT. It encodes CASSQETGSTFF.

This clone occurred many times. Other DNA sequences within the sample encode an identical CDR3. The CDR3 nucleotides are TGTGCCAGCAGCTCAAGCTCCGGGACTAGCGGTACCGGGGAGCTGTTTTTT. Encoded protein: CASSSSSGTSGTGELFF. The rearrangement uses TRBV7-3 and TRBJ2-2; 11 bases align to TRBD2. The germline V gene has CDR1 SGHTA and CDR2 FQGTGA. Trimming at V came to 4 bases and at J to 5 bases, leaving 9 bases not matched to a gene. The CDR3 runs to 17 residues.

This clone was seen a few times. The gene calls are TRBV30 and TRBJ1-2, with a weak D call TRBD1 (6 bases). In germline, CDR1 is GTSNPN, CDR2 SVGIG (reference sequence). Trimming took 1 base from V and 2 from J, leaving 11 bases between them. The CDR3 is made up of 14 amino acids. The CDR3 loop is CAWSGRTANYGYTF. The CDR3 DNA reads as TGTGCCTGGAGTGGACGGACAGCGAACTATGGCTACACCTTC. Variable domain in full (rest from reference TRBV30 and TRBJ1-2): SQTIHQWPATLVQPVGSPLSLECTVEGTSNPNLYWYRQAAGRGLQLLFYSVGIGQISSEVPQNLSASRPQDRQFILSSKKLLLSDSGFYLCAWSGRTANYGYTFGSGTRLTVV.

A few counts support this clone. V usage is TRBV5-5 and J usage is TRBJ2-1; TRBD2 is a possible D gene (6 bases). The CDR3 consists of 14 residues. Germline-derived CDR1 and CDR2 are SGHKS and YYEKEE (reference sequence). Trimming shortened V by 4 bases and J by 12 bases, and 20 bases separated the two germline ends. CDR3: CASSTTSGAGGQFF. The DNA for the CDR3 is TGTGCCAGCAGCACCACTTCCGGGGCCGGGGGGCAGTTCTTC.

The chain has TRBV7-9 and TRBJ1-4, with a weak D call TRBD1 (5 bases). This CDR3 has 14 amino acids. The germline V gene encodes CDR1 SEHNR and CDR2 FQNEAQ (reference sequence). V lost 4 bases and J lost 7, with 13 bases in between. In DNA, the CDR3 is TGTGCCAGCAGCTCAGTGCAGGGTGCTGAAAAACTGTTTTTT. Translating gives CASSSVQGAEKLFF.